This T cell receptor beta chain emerged from a study of monozygotic twins with inflammatory bowel disease. Regarding the study as a whole: The co-twins with IBD showed lower TCRbeta diversity (inverse Simpson) than their healthy siblings.

A 2.5 ml blood sample was drawn per donor. From germline, CDR1 is SGHRS and CDR2 YFSETQ. CDR3 length: 17 residues. Input per TCR library consisted of 3500 ng of total RNA. TCRdb processed the 5' RACE reads again and assigns one entry to each CDR3 protein, with no DNA. The listing records approximately 85,000 distinct CDR3 sequences. To note about this clonotype: Its antigen is not known.

The TCR originated in a human donor with ulcerative colitis or Crohn's disease, or a healthy co-twin of an affected twin (not recorded which). What was sequenced was blood. The chain uses TRBV5-1 and TRBJ2-7; absent DNA, TCRdb's TRBD1 call cannot be checked. CDR3 protein: CASSLVLQGAGSAEQYF.